The 5 T cell receptor beta chains presented below share a single source sample, sequenced in a study of T cell responses to AZD1222 COVID-19 vaccine. Only in-frame clones appear in the TCRdb table, and some are missing; sequencing was by immunoSEQ multiplex PCR. This sample has about 130,000 clones, with roughly 91% found just once. The source was peripheral blood, collected on day 0 of AZD1222 vaccination. The receptors shown here come from an adult in good health.

This chain joins TRBV19 and TRBJ1-1; maybe TRBD1 (6 bases). CDR1 LNHDA and CDR2 SQIVND come from the germline V gene (reference sequence). V lost 7 bases and J 5 bases, leaving 23 bases between the germline ends. CDR3 length equals 16 residues. DNA of the CDR3: TGTGCCAGTATAAGGGAACAGGGAGGGGCGGTTACTGAAGCTTTCTTT. This encodes CASIREQGGAVTEAFF. Full variable domain (missing parts from reference TRBV19 and TRBJ1-1): DGGITQSPKYLFRKEGQNVTLSCEQNLNHDAMYWYRQDPGQGLRLIYYSQIVNDFQKGDIAEGYSVSREKKESFPLTVTSAQKNPTAFYLCASIREQGGAVTEAFFGQGTRLTVV.

V and J are TRBV6-1 and TRBJ1-6, with D unclear. CDR1 is MNHNS and CDR2 is SASEGT in the germline V gene. The CDR3 is 19 amino acids. V shed 0 bases and J shed 0 bases, with 15 bases lying between them. The CDR3 sequence is CASSEALFGVSSYNSPLHF. In nucleotides, the CDR3 is TGTGCCAGCAGTGAAGCTCTTTTTGGTGTCAGCTCCTATAATTCACCCCTCCACTTT.

This clone was detected once. This rearrangement joins TRBV3-1 (or the pseudogene TRBV3-2) to TRBJ2-5; a weak D match, TRBD2 (6 bases). CDR1 LGHDT and CDR2 YNNKEL come from the germline V gene (reference sequence). The CDR3 is 17 residues long. Trimming took off 4 bases at V and 4 bases at J, with 22 bases between the two ends. CDR3 nucleotide sequence: TGTGCCAGCAGCCTCCCAGCCCTATGGCGGGGAGGAGAGACCCAGTACTTC. Protein product: CASSLPALWRGGETQYF.

The chain has TRBV30 and TRBJ2-5; D possibly corresponds to TRBD2 (5 bases). In germline, CDR1 is GTSNPN, CDR2 SVGIG (reference sequence). The CDR3 has 15 residues. V dropped 0 bases and J dropped 5 bases, with 16 bases sitting between them. The CDR3 region has the DNA TGTGCCTGGAGTGTACCGATGGCGGGTCGGGAGACCCAGTACTTC. Translated: CAWSVPMAGRETQYF.

The rearrangement joins TRBV4-1 to TRBJ2-1; possibly TRBD1 or TRBD2 for D (5 bases each). Germline CDR1 MGHRA, CDR2 YSYEKL. This CDR3 contains 15 residues. V shed 0 bases and J shed 8 bases, with 14 bases lying between them. The CDR3 region is CASSQETMGVYEQFF. For the CDR3, the DNA is TGCGCCAGCAGCCAAGAAACTATGGGGGTCTATGAGCAGTTCTTC.